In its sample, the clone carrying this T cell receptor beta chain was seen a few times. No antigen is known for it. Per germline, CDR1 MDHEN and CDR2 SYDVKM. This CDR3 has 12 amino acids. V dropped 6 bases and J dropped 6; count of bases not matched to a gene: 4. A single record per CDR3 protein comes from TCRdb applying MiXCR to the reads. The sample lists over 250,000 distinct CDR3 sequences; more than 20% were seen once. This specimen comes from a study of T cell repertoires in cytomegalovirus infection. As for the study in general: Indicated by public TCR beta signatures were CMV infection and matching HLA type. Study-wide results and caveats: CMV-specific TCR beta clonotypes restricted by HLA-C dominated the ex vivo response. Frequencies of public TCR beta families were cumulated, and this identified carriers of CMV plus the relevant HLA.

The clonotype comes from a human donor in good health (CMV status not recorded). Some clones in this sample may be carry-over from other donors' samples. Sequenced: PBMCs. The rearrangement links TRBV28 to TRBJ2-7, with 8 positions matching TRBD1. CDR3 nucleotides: TGTGCCAGCAGGTTCGGGACAGGCGAGCAGTACTTC. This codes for CASRFGTGEQYF.